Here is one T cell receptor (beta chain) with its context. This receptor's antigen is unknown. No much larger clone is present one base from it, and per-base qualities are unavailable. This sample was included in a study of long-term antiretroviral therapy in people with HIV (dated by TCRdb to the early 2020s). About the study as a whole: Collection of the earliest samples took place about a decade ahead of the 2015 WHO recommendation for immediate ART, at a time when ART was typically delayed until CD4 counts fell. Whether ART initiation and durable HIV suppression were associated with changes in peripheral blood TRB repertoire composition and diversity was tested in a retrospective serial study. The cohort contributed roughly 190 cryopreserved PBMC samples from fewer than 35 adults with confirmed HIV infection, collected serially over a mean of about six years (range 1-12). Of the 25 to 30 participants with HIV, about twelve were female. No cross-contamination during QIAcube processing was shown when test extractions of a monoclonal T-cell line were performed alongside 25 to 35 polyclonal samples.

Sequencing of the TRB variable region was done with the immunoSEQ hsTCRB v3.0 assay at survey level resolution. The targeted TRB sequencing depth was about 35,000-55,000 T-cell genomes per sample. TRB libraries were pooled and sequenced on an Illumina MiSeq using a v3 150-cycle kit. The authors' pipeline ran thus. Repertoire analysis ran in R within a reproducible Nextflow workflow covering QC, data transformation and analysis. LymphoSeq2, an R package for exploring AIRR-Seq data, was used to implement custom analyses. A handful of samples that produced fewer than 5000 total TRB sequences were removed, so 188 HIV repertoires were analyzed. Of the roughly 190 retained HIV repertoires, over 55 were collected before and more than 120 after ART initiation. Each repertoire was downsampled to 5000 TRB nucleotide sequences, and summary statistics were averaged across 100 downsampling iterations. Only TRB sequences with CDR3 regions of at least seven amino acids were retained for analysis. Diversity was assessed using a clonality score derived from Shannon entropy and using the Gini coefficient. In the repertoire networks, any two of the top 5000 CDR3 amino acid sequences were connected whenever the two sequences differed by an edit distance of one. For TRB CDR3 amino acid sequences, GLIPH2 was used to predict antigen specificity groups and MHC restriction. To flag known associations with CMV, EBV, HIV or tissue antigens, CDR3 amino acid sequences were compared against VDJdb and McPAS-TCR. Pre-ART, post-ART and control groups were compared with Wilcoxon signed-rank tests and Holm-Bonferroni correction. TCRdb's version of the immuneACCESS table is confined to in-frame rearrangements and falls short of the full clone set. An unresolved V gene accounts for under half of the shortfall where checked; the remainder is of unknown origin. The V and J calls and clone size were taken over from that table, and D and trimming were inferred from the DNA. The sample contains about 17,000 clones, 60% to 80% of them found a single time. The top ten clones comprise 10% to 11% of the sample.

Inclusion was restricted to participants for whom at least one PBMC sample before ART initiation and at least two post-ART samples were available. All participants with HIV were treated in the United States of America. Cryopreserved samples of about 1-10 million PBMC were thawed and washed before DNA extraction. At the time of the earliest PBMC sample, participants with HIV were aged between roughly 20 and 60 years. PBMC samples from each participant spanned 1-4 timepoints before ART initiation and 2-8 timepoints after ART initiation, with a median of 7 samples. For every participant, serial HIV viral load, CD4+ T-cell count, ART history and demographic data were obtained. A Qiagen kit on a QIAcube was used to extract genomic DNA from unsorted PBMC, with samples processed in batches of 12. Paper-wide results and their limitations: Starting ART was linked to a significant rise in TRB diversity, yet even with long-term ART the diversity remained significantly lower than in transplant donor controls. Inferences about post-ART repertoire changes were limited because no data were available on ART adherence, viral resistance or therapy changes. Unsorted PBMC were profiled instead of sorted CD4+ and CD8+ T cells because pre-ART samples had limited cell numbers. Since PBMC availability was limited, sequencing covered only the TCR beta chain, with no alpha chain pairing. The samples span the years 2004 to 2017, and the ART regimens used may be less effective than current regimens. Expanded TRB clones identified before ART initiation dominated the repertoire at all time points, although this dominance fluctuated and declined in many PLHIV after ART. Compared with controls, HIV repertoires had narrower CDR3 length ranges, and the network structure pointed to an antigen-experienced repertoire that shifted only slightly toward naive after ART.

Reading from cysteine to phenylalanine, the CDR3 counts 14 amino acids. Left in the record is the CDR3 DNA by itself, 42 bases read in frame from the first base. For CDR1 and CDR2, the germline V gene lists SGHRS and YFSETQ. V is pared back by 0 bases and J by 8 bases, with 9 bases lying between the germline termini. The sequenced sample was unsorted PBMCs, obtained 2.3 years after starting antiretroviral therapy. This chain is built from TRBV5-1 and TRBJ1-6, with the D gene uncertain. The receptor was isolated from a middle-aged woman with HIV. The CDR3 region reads CASSLEGKDSPLHF. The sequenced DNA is TGCGCCAGCAGCTTGGAAGGGAAGGATTCACCCCTCCACTTT.